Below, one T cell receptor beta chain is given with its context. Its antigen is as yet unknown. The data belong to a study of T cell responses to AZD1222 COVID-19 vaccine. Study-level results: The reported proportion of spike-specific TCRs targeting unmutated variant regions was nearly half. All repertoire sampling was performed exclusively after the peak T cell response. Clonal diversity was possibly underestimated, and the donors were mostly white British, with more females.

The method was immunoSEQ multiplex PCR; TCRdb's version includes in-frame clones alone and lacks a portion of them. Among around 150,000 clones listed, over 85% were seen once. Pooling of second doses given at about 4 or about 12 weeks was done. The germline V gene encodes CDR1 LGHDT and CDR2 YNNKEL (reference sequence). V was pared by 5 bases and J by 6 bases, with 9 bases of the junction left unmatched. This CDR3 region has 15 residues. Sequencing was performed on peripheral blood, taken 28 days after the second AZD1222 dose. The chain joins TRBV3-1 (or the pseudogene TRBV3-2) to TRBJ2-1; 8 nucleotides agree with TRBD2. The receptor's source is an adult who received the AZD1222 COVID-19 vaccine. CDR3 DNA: TGTGCCAGCAGCATTAAGGGACTAGTCATCAATGAGCAGTTCTTC. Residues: CASSIKGLVINEQFF.